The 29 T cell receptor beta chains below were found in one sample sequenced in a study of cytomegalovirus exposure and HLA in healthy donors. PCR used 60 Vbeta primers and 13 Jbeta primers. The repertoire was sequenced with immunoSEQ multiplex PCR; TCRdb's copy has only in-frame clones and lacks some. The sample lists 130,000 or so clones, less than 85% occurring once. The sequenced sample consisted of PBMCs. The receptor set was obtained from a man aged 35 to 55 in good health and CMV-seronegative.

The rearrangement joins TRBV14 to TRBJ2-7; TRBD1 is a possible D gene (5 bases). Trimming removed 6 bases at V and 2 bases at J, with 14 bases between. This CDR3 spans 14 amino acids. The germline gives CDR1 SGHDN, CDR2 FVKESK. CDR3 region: CASRFSQGPYEQYF. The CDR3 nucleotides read TGTGCCAGCAGGTTTAGTCAGGGTCCCTACGAGCAGTACTTC.

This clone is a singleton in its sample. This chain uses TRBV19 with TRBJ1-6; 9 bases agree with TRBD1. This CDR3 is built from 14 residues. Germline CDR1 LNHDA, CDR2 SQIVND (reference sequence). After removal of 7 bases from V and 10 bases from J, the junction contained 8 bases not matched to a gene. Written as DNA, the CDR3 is TGTGCCAGTACCGCGGACAGGGGCAACTCACCCCTCCACTTT. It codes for CASTADRGNSPLHF.

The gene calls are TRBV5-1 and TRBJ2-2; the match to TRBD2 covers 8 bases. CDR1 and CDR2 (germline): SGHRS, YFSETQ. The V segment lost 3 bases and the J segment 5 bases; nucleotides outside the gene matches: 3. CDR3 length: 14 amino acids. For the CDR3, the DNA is TGCGCCAGCAGCTGGGGACTAGATACCGGGGAGCTGTTTTTT. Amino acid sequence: CASSWGLDTGELFF.

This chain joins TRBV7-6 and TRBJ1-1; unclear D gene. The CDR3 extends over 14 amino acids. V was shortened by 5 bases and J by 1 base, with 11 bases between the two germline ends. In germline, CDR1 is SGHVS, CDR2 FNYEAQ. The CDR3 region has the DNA TGTGCCAGCAGCGTTAGTCGGGAGAACACTGAAGCTTTCTTT. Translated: CASSVSRENTEAFF.

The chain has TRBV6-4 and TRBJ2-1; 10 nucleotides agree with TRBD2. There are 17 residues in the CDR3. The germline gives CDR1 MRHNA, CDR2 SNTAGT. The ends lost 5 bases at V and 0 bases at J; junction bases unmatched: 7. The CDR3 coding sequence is TGTGCCAGCAGTCCCAGCGGGGGGGCCTACTCCTACAATGAGCAGTTCTTC. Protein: CASSPSGGAYSYNEQFF.

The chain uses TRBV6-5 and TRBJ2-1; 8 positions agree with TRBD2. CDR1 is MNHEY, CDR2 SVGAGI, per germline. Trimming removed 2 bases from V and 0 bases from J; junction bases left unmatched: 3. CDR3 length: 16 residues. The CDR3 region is CASSYDSGSSYNEQFF. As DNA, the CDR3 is TGTGCCAGCAGTTACGACAGCGGGAGCTCCTACAATGAGCAGTTCTTC.

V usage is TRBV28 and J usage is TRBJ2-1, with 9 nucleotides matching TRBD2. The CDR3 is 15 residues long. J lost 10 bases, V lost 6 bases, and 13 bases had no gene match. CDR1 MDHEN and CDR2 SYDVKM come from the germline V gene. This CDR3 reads CASSPGGGGADEQFF. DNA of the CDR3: TGTGCCAGCAGCCCTGGGGGCGGGGGGGCTGACGAGCAGTTCTTC.

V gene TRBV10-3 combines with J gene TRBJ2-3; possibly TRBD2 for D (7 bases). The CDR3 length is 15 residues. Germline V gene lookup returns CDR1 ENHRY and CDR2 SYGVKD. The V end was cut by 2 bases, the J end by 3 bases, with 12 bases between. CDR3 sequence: CAISEQGRGTDTQYF. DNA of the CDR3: TGTGCCATCAGTGAGCAGGGGAGGGGAACAGATACGCAGTATTTT.

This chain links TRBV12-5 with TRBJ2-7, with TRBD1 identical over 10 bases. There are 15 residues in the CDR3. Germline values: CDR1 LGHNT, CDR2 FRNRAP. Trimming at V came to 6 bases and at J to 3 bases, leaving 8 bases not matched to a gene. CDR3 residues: CASGRGQGFLYEQYF. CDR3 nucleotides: TGTGCTAGTGGCCGGGGACAGGGGTTTCTCTACGAGCAGTACTTC.

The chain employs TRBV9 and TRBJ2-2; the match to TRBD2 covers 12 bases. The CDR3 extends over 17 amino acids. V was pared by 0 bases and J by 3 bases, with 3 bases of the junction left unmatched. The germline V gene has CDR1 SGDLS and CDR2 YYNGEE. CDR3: CASSVASGGAYTGELFF. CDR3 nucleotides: TGTGCCAGCAGCGTAGCTAGCGGGGGGGCTTACACCGGGGAGCTGTTTTTT.

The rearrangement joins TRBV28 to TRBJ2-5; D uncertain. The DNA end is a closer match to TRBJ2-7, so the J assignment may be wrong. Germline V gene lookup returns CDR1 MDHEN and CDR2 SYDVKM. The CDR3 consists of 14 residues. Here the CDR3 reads CASKVPGSSYEQYF. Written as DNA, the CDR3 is TGTGCCAGCAAGGTTCCAGGTTCCTCCTACGAGCAGTACTTC.

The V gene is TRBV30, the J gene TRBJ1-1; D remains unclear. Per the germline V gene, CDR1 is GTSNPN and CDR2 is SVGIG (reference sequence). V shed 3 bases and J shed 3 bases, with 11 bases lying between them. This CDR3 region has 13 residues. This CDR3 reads CAWRPDSYTEAFF. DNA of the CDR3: TGTGCCTGGAGACCGGACTCTTACACTGAAGCTTTCTTT.

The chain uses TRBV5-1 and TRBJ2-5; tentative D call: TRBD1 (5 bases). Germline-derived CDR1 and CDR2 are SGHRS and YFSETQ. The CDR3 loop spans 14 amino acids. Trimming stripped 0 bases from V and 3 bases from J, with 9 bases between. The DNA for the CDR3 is TGCGCCAGCAGCTTGGGAGACAGAAAAGAGACCCAGTACTTC. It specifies CASSLGDRKETQYF.

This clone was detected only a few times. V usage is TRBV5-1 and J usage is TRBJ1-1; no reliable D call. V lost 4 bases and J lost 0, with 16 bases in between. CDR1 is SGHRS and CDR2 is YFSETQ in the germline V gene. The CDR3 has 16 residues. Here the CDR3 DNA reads TGCGCCAGCAGCAGGGTAAATGCGGGCATGAACACTGAAGCTTTCTTT. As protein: CASSRVNAGMNTEAFF.

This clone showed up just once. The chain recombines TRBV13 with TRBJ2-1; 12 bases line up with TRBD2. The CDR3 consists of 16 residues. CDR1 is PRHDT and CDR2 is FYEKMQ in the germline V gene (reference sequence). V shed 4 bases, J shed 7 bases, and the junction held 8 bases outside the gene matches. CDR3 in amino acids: CASSSSGTSGQNEQFF. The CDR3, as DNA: TGTGCCAGCAGCTCCTCCGGGACTAGCGGGCAAAATGAGCAGTTCTTC. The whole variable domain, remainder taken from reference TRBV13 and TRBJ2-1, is AAGVIQSPRHLIKEKRETATLKCYPIPRHDTVYWYQQGPGQDPQFLISFYEKMQSDKGSIPDRFSAQQFSDYHSELNMSSLELGDSALYFCASSSSGTSGQNEQFFGPGTRLTVL.

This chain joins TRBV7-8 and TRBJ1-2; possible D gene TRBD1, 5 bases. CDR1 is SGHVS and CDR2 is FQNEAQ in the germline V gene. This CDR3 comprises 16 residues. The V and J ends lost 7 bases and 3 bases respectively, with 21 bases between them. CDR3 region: CASTPSTRGGDYGYTF. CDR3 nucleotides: TGTGCCAGCACCCCCTCAACTCGTGGGGGGGACTATGGCTACACCTTC.

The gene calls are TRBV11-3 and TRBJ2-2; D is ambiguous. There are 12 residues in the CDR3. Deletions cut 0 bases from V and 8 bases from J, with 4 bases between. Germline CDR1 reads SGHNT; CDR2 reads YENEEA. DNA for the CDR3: TGTGCCAGCAGCTTAGATTCTGGGGAGCTGTTTTTT. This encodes CASSLDSGELFF.

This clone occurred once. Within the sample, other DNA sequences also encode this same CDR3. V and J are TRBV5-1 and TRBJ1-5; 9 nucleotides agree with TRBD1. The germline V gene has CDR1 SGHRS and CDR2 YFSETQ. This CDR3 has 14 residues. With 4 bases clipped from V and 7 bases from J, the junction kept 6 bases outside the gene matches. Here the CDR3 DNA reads TGCGCCAGCAGCCCCGGGACAGGGAACCAGCCCCAGCATTTT. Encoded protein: CASSPGTGNQPQHF.

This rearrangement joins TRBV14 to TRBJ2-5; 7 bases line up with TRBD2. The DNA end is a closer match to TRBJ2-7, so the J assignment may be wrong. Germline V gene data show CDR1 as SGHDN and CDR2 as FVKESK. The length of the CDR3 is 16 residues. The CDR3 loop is CASSRTSARSSYEQYF. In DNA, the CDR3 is TGTGCCAGCAGCCGAACTAGCGCCCGGAGCTCCTACGAGCAGTACTTC.

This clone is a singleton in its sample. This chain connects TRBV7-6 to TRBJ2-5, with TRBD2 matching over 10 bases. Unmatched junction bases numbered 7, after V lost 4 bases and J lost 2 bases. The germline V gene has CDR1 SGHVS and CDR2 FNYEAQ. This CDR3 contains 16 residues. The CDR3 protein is CASSSSGSTPQETQYF. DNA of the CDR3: TGTGCCAGCAGCTCTAGCGGGAGTACCCCACAAGAGACCCAGTACTTC.

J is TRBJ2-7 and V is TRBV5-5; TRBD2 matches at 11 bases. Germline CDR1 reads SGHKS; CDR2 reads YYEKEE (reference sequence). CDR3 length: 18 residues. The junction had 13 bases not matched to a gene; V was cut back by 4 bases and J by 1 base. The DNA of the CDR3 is TGTGCCAGCAGCCCCAACCTCCTAGCGGGGGGTGGGTCCTACGAGCAGTACTTC. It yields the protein CASSPNLLAGGGSYEQYF.

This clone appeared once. As DNA, the CDR3 is TGTGCCAGCAGCTTAGAACTAGCAACAAACGAGCAGTACTTC. Its protein is CASSLELATNEQYF. This chain connects TRBV7-2 to TRBJ2-7, with D maybe TRBD2 (6 bases). Deletions cut 1 base from V and 5 bases from J, with 12 bases between. Germline V gives CDR1 SGHTA, CDR2 FQGNSA. The CDR3 contains 14 residues.

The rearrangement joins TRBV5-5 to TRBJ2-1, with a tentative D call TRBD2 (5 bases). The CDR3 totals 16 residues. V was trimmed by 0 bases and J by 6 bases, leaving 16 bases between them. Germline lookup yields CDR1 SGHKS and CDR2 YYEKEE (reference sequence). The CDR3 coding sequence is TGTGCCAGCAGCTTGGCGTGGACCGCTGGAGGCAATGAGCAGTTCTTC. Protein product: CASSLAWTAGGNEQFF.

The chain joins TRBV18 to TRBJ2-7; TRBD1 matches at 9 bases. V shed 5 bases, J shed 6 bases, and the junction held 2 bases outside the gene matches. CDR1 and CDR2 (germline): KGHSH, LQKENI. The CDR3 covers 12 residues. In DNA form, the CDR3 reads TGTGCCAGCTCAGGGACAGGGATCGAGCAGTACTTC. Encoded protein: CASSGTGIEQYF.

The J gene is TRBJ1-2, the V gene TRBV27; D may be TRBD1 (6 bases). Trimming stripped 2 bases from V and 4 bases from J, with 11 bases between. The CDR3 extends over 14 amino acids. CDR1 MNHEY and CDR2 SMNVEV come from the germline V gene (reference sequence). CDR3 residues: CASSLGGAGYGYTF. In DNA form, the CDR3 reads TGTGCCAGCAGTTTAGGGGGCGCTGGCTATGGCTACACCTTC.

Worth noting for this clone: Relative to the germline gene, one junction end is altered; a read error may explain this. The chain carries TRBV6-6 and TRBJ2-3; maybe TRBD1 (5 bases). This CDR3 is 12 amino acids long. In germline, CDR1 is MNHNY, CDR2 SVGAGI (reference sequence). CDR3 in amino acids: CASRPDDRSQDF. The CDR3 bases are TGTGCCAGCAGACCCGATGACAGAAGCCAGGATTTT.

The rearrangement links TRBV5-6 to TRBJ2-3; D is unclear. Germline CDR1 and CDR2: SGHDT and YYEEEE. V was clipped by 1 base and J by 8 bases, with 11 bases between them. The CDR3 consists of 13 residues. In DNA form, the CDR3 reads TGTGCCAGCAGCTTGCCCATAGTTGGTACGCAGTATTTT. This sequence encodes CASSLPIVGTQYF.

CDR3 in DNA: TGTGCCAGCAGCTTGATTGGGACTACGAACACCGGGGAGCTGTTTTTT. It is translated as CASSLIGTTNTGELFF. The chain combines TRBV5-6 with TRBJ2-2, with 7 bases lining up with TRBD2. V lost 1 base to trimming and J lost 0 bases; unmatched junction nucleotides: 3. The germline CDR1 and CDR2 sequences are SGHDT and YYEEEE. This CDR3 comprises 16 residues. Variable domain in full (rest from reference TRBV5-6 and TRBJ2-2): DAGVTQSPTHLIKTRGQQVTLRCSPKSGHDTVSWYQQALGQGPQFIFQYYEEEERQRGNFPDRFSGHQFPNYSSELNVNALLLGDSALYLCASSLIGTTNTGELFFGEGSRLTVL.

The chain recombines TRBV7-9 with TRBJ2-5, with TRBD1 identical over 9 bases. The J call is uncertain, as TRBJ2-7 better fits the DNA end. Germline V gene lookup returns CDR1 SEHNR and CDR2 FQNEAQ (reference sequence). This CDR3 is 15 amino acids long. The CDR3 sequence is CASSHPGQGLYEQYF. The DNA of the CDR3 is TGTGCCAGCAGCCATCCGGGACAGGGCCTTTACGAGCAGTACTTC.